Presented here are 14 T cell receptor beta chains from one specimen sequenced in a study of blood T cell repertoires in COVID-19 (dated by TCRdb to between 2020 and 2021). Receptors were amplified or captured by the immunoSEQ multiplex PCR assay. TCRdb provides this immuneACCESS table in a form limited to in-frame rearrangements. Some clones are lacking; in checked studies, under half of them reflect an unresolved V gene, and why the rest are absent is not known. The sample profile shows over 200,000 clones; over 75% of them were found once. The ten largest make up 2.3% of the sample. Sequenced input: peripheral blood. These receptor sequences come from a woman between 45 and 60 years old with acute or convalescent COVID-19.

This sequence joins TRBV7-9 and TRBJ2-2, with 7 bases fitting TRBD1. J was trimmed by 7 bases and V by 5 bases; bases with no gene match: 16. Per the germline V gene, CDR1 is SEHNR and CDR2 is FQNEAQ (reference sequence). CDR3 length: 17 amino acids. The CDR3 region has the DNA TGTGCCAGCAGCCCCCGAACAACCGGGACAGCGAACGGGGAGCTGTTTTTT. This encodes CASSPRTTGTANGELFF.

The J gene is TRBJ1-1, the V gene TRBV30; 8 nucleotides align to TRBD1. The CDR3 contains 13 residues. The V segment lost 5 bases and the J segment 3 bases; nucleotides outside the gene matches: 5. Germline loops: CDR1 GTSNPN, CDR2 SVGIG (reference sequence). The CDR3 spells CAWDRGIDTEAFF. The CDR3 nucleotides are TGTGCCTGGGACAGGGGAATAGACACTGAAGCTTTCTTT.

The chain joins TRBV7-9 to TRBJ1-3; D is unclear. Germline CDR1 and CDR2: SEHNR and FQNEAQ (reference sequence). The V gene lost 2 bases and the J gene lost 6 bases, with 14 bases spanning the gap. The length of the CDR3 is 15 residues. The CDR3 DNA reads as TGTGCCAGCAGCTTAACGAGCAGTCGGGTAAACACCATATATTTT. Its protein is CASSLTSSRVNTIYF. The full variable domain, completed using reference TRBV7-9 and TRBJ1-3, is DTGVSQNPRHKITKRGQNVTFRCDPISEHNRLYWYRQTLGQGPEFLTYFQNEAQLEKSRLLSDRFSAERPKGSFSTLEIQRTEQGDSAMYLCASSLTSSRVNTIYFGEGSWLTVV.

This clone occurred once. The rearrangement joins TRBV28 to TRBJ1-1; TRBD1 aligns across 8 bases. Germline CDR1 and CDR2: MDHEN and SYDVKM. V lost 6 bases and J lost 7; bases outside the gene matches: 10. The CDR3 has 14 amino acids. CDR3 sequence (DNA): TGTGCCAGCAGACCAGACAGGGGCCTTTTTGAAGCTTTCTTT. Translation: CASRPDRGLFEAFF.

The chain joins TRBV7-2 to TRBJ2-1, with TRBD1 matching 11 bases. This CDR3 contains 14 residues. Trimming removed 5 bases from V and 6 bases from J; junction bases left unmatched: 3. CDR1 is SGHTA, CDR2 FQGNSA, per germline. The CDR3 DNA is TGTGCCAGCAGCCAGGACAGGGGGCGCAATGAGCAGTTCTTC. It translates to CASSQDRGRNEQFF.

The chain has TRBV5-8 and TRBJ1-1; no clear D gene. Looked up from germline, CDR1 is SGHTS and CDR2 is YDEGEE. The length of the CDR3 is 13 residues. Trimming removed 1 base at V and 1 base at J, with 5 bases between. The CDR3 sequence is CASSLRRNTEAFF. In DNA form, the CDR3 reads TGTGCCAGCAGCTTGCGCAGGAACACTGAAGCTTTCTTT. The whole variable domain, filled in from reference TRBV5-8 and TRBJ1-1, reads EAGVTQSPTHLIKTRGQQATLRCSPISGHTSVYWYQQALGLGLQFLLWYDEGEERNRGNFPPRFSGRQFPNYSSELNVNALELEDSALYLCASSLRRNTEAFFGQGTRLTVV.

The chain combines TRBV4-1 with TRBJ2-6; the D gene is possibly TRBD2 (5 bases). Trimming stripped 1 base from V and 2 bases from J, with 9 bases between. CDR3 length: 16 residues. The V gene's germline CDR1 is MGHRA and CDR2 YSYEKL. As DNA, the CDR3 is TGCGCCAGCAGCCAAGGTGCGGGTCCTGGGGCCAACGTCCTGACTTTC. It translates to CASSQGAGPGANVLTF.

The chain uses TRBV24-1 and TRBJ2-5, with 7 bases aligning to TRBD1. The CDR3 is made up of 14 amino acids. Unmatched junction bases numbered 4, after V lost 5 bases and J lost 2 bases. CDR1 is KGHDR, CDR2 SFDVKD, per germline. The CDR3 nucleotides read TGTGCCACCAGTGGATGGGACAGACAAGAGACCCAGTACTTC. This codes for CATSGWDRQETQYF.

V usage is TRBV9 and J usage is TRBJ1-1; 9 bases fit TRBD1. The CDR3 sequence is 15 residues long. Trimming removed 3 bases from V and 5 bases from J; junction bases left unmatched: 8. The germline V gene encodes CDR1 SGDLS and CDR2 YYNGEE. CDR3 coding DNA: TGTGCCAGCAGCGCAAAGGGACAGGGAGGAACTGAAGCTTTCTTT. It translates to CASSAKGQGGTEAFF.

This clone came up once. V usage is TRBV19 and J usage is TRBJ2-7, with 9 bases that match TRBD1. The CDR3 is 16 amino acids. Germline V gives CDR1 LNHDA, CDR2 SQIVND (reference sequence). Losses at the gene ends were 6 bases for V and 0 bases for J; bases not matched to a gene: 9. The DNA of the CDR3 is TGTGCCAGTAGCCGACCAGGGGACAGGGCCTCCTACGAGCAGTACTTC. Its translation: CASSRPGDRASYEQYF.

This clone was seen a single time. The chain has TRBV21-1 and TRBJ2-1; TRBD2 is the table's D call and was not checked against the DNA. TRBV21-1 is shown as a pseudogene. The CDR3 length is 16 residues. In DNA form, the CDR3 reads TGTGCCAGCAGCAGCGTACCGGTAATCGCCTACAATGAGCAGTTCTTC. It codes for CASSSVPVIAYNEQFF.

This chain joins TRBV15 and TRBJ1-1, with 9 bases matching TRBD1. After removal of 3 bases from V and 5 bases from J, the junction contained 7 bases not matched to a gene. CDR1 is LNHNV, CDR2 YYDKDF, per germline (reference sequence). This CDR3 comprises 15 residues. The DNA of the CDR3 is TGTGCCACCAGCAGTCCCGGGACAGGGTTAACTGAAGCTTTCTTT. Amino acid sequence: CATSSPGTGLTEAFF.

The rearrangement joins TRBV7-8 to TRBJ1-5; D gene uncertain. Trimming removed 1 base at V and 6 bases at J, with 7 bases between. Germline V gene lookup returns CDR1 SGHVS and CDR2 FQNEAQ. The CDR3 sequence is 13 residues long. The CDR3 sequence is CASSLDSFQPQHF. DNA for the CDR3: TGTGCCAGCAGCTTAGACTCGTTTCAGCCCCAGCATTTT.

The chain employs TRBV19 and TRBJ1-2; the match to TRBD1 covers 7 bases. The CDR3 has 14 residues. V was pared by 6 bases and J by 8 bases, with 12 bases of the junction left unmatched. The V gene's germline CDR1 is LNHDA and CDR2 SQIVND (reference sequence). CDR3 sequence: CASSQQQGNRGYTF. CDR3 DNA sequence: TGTGCCAGTAGCCAGCAACAGGGGAATCGCGGCTACACCTTC.